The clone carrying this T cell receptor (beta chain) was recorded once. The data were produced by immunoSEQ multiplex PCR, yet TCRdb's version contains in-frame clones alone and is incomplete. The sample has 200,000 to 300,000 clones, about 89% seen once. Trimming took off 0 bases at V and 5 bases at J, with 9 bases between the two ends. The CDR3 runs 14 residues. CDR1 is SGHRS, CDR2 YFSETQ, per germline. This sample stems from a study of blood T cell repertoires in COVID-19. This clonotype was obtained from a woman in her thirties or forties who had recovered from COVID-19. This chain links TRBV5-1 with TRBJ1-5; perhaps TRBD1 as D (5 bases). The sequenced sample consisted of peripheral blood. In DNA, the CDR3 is TGCGCCAGCAGCTTGGACAGGCCGGATCAGCCCCAGCATTTT. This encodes CASSLDRPDQPQHF.